This T cell receptor beta chain was sequenced in a study of breast tumors, draining lymph nodes, adjacent tissues. General study findings and limits: Data fit most tumor T cells coming from lymph node, expanding in tumor. Tumor T cell lymph node origin was a supported hypothesis, not proven.

Germline CDR1 SGHTA, CDR2 FQGNSA. Between the trimmed V and J ends, which lost 2 bases and 8 bases, there was a span of 20 bases. The CDR3 totals 16 residues. TCRdb reprocessed the multiplex PCR reads via MiXCR and lists one record per CDR3 protein. Of over 60,000 distinct CDR3 sequences detected, around 43% appear once; the ten largest clones hold roughly 8.1%. Many counts were recorded for this clonotype. Its antigen remains unknown. The receptor comes from a female donor with breast cancer. Some clones in this sample may be carry-over from other donors' samples. The chain couples TRBV7-2 to TRBJ2-3; D could derive from TRBD1 or TRBD2 (6 bases each). The sequencing sample was made of breast tumor tissue. For the CDR3, the DNA is TGTGCCAGCAGCTTACGGGGAGGAGGGGGTCTGGGTACGCAGTATTTT. Its protein is CASSLRGGGGLGTQYF.